The rows below give T cell receptor beta chains drawn from one sample of a study of identical twins. TCRdb reprocessed the 5' RACE reads with MiXCR, giving one entry per CDR3 protein. The repertoire holds approximately 280,000 distinct CDR3 sequences, with more than 6.5% as singletons. Separately, the same data were catalogued under a study of yellow fever vaccine responses in identical twins.

Material for sequencing was memory (CD45RO+) T cells sorted from blood. The receptor source for this set is a woman aged 18-30 years in good health. Each CDR3 is given with its conserved first and last residue. The D gene is left open where the match is weak. Size tells how often a clone was seen (once, few, many) or the class of an expanded clone, and some rows leave it out.

j_gene	abundance	d_gene	v_gene	CDR3aa	CDR3nt
TRBJ2-7	many	-	TRBV20-1	CSASRGSSYEQYF	TGCAGTGCTAGCCGGGGTAGCTCCTACGAGCAGTACTTC
TRBJ1-6	-	TRBD1	TRBV9	CASSVEGANSPLHF	TGTGCCAGCAGCGTAGAGGGGGCGAATTCACCCCTCCACTTT
TRBJ2-2	many	TRBD1	TRBV7-9	CASSFWTGSTGELFF	TGTGCCAGCAGCTTCTGGACAGGGTCCACCGGGGAGCTGTTTTTT
TRBJ1-2	many	-	TRBV12-3/TRBV12-4	CASSLRVSNYGYTF	TGTGCCAGCAGTTTGCGAGTCTCTAACTATGGCTACACCTTC
TRBJ2-5	-	TRBD2	TRBV20-1	CSARVATSGRGETQYF	TGCAGTGCTAGAGTCGCGACTAGCGGGAGAGGAGAGACCCAGTACTTC
TRBJ2-1	many	TRBD2	TRBV7-3	CASSPTHTGGPHEQFF	TGTGCCAGCAGCCCCACGCATACGGGAGGGCCCCATGAGCAGTTCTTC
TRBJ2-2	few	TRBD2	TRBV20-1	CSARAGTSGDTGELFF	TGCAGTGCTAGAGCCGGGACTAGCGGGGACACCGGGGAGCTGTTTTTT
TRBJ2-7	few	-	TRBV6-1	CASSLLTGDAYEQYF	TGTGCCAGCAGCCTGTTGACCGGGGACGCCTACGAGCAGTACTTC
TRBJ2-5	many	-	TRBV7-8	CASSQVLPLGETQYF	TGTGCCAGCAGCCAGGTCCTGCCCCTGGGGGAGACCCAGTACTTC
TRBJ2-1	-	-	TRBV27	CASSSWEGGHNEQFF	TGTGCCAGCAGTTCCTGGGAGGGGGGCCACAATGAGCAGTTCTTC
TRBJ2-1	few	-	TRBV5-1	CASSLGPRENEQFF	TGCGCCAGCAGCTTGGGCCCCAGGGAGAATGAGCAGTTCTTC
TRBJ1-1	-	TRBD1	TRBV20-1	CSARNTGGITEAFF	TGCAGTGCTAGAAATACAGGGGGAATCACTGAAGCTTTCTTT
TRBJ2-2	-	TRBD2	TRBV7-2	CASSLALAGAAGTGELFF	TGTGCCAGCAGCTTAGCCCTAGCGGGGGCTGCGGGGACCGGGGAGCTGTTTTTT
TRBJ2-3	few	-	TRBV28	CASTLRSTDTQYF	TGTGCCAGCACCCTTCGGAGCACAGATACGCAGTATTTT
TRBJ1-2	many	-	TRBV20-1	CSARQGGGYTF	TGCAGTGCTAGGCAGGGCGGTGGCTACACCTTC
TRBJ2-1	-	-	TRBV20-1	CSVGGYNEQFF	TGCAGTGTGGGTGGCTACAATGAGCAGTTCTTC
TRBJ2-1	many	TRBD2	TRBV20-1	CSADPGLALHEQFF	TGCAGTGCGGATCCGGGACTAGCTTTACATGAGCAGTTCTTC
TRBJ1-5	many	-	TRBV6-5	CASSYSAVQPQHF	TGTGCCAGCAGTTACTCGGCGGTTCAGCCCCAGCATTTT
TRBJ2-2	-	TRBD2	TRBV3-1	CASCQAGLAGGRDTGELFF	TGTGCCTCCTGCCAAGCTGGACTAGCGGGAGGCCGGGACACCGGGGAGCTGTTTTTT
TRBJ1-2	many	TRBD1	TRBV5-6	CASSSPGTGNTNYGYTF	TGTGCCAGCAGCTCACCCGGGACAGGGAATACTAACTATGGCTACACCTTC
TRBJ2-2	few	-	TRBV3-1	CASSQGTTSGELFF	TGTGCCAGCAGCCAAGGGACCACTAGCGGGGAGCTGTTTTTT
TRBJ1-1	many	-	TRBV29-1	CSVVSGGGGTEAFF	TGCAGCGTTGTATCTGGCGGGGGAGGCACTGAAGCTTTCTTT